The 15 T cell receptor beta chains presented below share a single source sample, sequenced in a study of shared clonotypes between healthy human individuals. TCRdb keeps only in-frame clones here, not all; method: immunoSEQ multiplex PCR. This table has approximately 2.5 million clones, just over 90% appearing once. The specimen was naive CD4+ T cells sorted from blood. Subset noted: CD45RA+ positively selected. The receptors come from a man aged 18-30 years in good health.

This CDR3 is CAWSLERGINSPLHF. The DNA for the CDR3 is TGTGCCTGGAGTCTCGAAAGGGGGATTAATTCACCCCTCCACTTT. The gene calls are TRBV30 and TRBJ1-6; possibly TRBD1 for D (6 bases). The V gene lost 2 bases and the J gene lost 6 bases, with 14 bases spanning the gap. The CDR3 totals 15 residues. CDR1 and CDR2 from the germline V gene are GTSNPN and SVGIG (reference sequence).

This clone was seen once. V is TRBV4-2 and J is TRBJ1-2; no firm D call. The CDR3 runs 15 residues. Germline CDR1 and CDR2: LGHNA and YNFKEQ. V dropped 1 base and J dropped 1 base, with 10 bases sitting between them. The CDR3 DNA follows: TGTGCCAGCAGCCAAGGGGCGAACAATAACTATGGCTACACCTTC. Translated: CASSQGANNNYGYTF.

CDR3 coding DNA: TGCGCCAGCAGTGAGTCCCTAATCGGAGATACGCAGTATTTT. Protein product: CASSESLIGDTQYF. This chain connects TRBV10-1 to TRBJ2-3; D not resolved. This CDR3 region has 14 residues. Germline CDR1 reads WNHNN; CDR2 reads SYGVQD (reference sequence). V was trimmed by 0 bases and J by 5 bases, leaving 9 bases between them.

The genes are TRBV6-5 and TRBJ1-5; D gene uncertain. CDR3 length: 14 residues. Germline values: CDR1 MNHEY, CDR2 SVGAGI. V was cut by 5 bases and J by 6 bases, with 14 bases left in between. The CDR3 region has the DNA TGTGCCAGCAGTCGGGGAGGGCGTAGTCAGCCCCAGCATTTT. Encoded protein: CASSRGGRSQPQHF.

The rearrangement uses TRBV11-3 and TRBJ1-1; 8 nucleotides align to TRBD1. Per germline, CDR1 SGHNT and CDR2 YENEEA. The V segment lost 4 bases and the J segment 6 bases; nucleotides outside the gene matches: 4. The CDR3 extends over 13 amino acids. The CDR3 nucleotides are TGTGCCAGCAGCTCGGACAGGGTCGCTGAAGCTTTCTTT. The encoded protein is CASSSDRVAEAFF.

V usage is TRBV2 and J usage is TRBJ1-2, with 7 bases identical to TRBD1. The CDR3 consists of 14 residues. Germline CDR1 and CDR2: SNHLY and FYNNEI. The V and J ends lost 4 bases and 2 bases, in that order; junction bases with no gene match: 4. CDR3 residues: CASSGAGQNYGYTF. The CDR3 DNA sequence: TGTGCCAGCAGTGGGGCGGGACAGAACTATGGCTACACCTTC.

The V call is TRBV7-9, the J call TRBJ2-5, with 9 positions matching TRBD2. The last part of the DNA fits TRBJ2-7 better; the J call may be wrong. This CDR3 is 13 amino acids long. Germline V gene lookup returns CDR1 SEHNR and CDR2 FQNEAQ (reference sequence). This CDR3 reads CASSRSGSYEQYF. As DNA, the CDR3 is TGTGCCAGCAGCCGTAGCGGGAGCTACGAGCAGTACTTC.

This clone showed up just once. The genes are TRBV7-9 and TRBJ1-6, with D maybe TRBD1 (6 bases). Germline CDR1 and CDR2: SEHNR and FQNEAQ (reference sequence). V lost 2 bases and J lost 9, with 14 bases in between. CDR3 size: 15 residues. The CDR3 DNA sequence: TGTGCCAGCAGCTTAAATGGGGGCAACGGTTCACCCCTCCACTTT. Translating gives CASSLNGGNGSPLHF.

This clone was recorded once. The chain has TRBV19 and TRBJ2-3; D is possibly TRBD1 or TRBD2 (6 bases each). This CDR3 has 16 amino acids. Germline CDR1 is LNHDA and CDR2 is SQIVND (reference sequence). V lost 4 bases, J lost 0 bases, and 14 bases lay in between. The CDR3 DNA reads as TGTGCCAGTAGTACGTGGGGGGCCGCAAGCACAGATACGCAGTATTTT. It encodes CASSTWGAASTDTQYF. Combining the CDR3 with reference TRBV19 and TRBJ2-3 gives the whole variable domain DGGITQSPKYLFRKEGQNVTLSCEQNLNHDAMYWYRQDPGQGLRLIYYSQIVNDFQKGDIAEGYSVSREKKESFPLTVTSAQKNPTAFYLCASSTWGAASTDTQYFGPGTRLTVL.

The CDR3 here is CASSPARPANEKLFF. DNA of the CDR3: TGTGCCAGCAGCCCGGCACGCCCGGCTAATGAAAAACTGTTTTTT. The J gene is TRBJ1-4, the V gene TRBV9; D is ambiguous. The CDR3 sequence is 15 residues long. The germline V gene has CDR1 SGDLS and CDR2 YYNGEE. Trimming pared 4 bases from V and 3 bases from J, leaving 13 bases between. The full variable domain, with the rest looked up from reference TRBV9 and TRBJ1-4, is DSGVTQTPKHLITATGQRVTLRCSPRSGDLSVYWYQQSLDQGLQFLIQYYNGEERAKGNILERFSAQQFPDLHSELNLSSLELGDSALYFCASSPARPANEKLFFGSGTQLSVL.

The DNA for the CDR3 is TGTGCCAGCAGTGAACGGGGCCCGGAGGCCAACACTGAAGCTTTCTTT. It specifies CASSERGPEANTEAFF. The rearrangement uses TRBV2 and TRBJ1-1, with D maybe TRBD1 (5 bases). The V and J ends lost 2 bases and 2 bases respectively, with 15 bases between them. This CDR3 contains 16 residues. Germline CDR1 reads SNHLY; CDR2 reads FYNNEI.

This sequence joins TRBV6-1 and TRBJ1-5; no definite D call. This CDR3 spans 13 amino acids. Germline V gene sequence: CDR1 MNHNS, CDR2 SASEGT. V lost 6 bases, J lost 0 bases, and 6 bases lay in between. The CDR3 DNA sequence: TGTGCCAGCAGGCAGAGTAGCAATCAGCCCCAGCATTTT. It translates to CASRQSSNQPQHF.

The V and J genes are TRBV28 and TRBJ1-3; no clear D gene. CDR3 length: 15 amino acids. Trimming removed 6 bases at V and 2 bases at J, with 14 bases between. Germline lookup yields CDR1 MDHEN and CDR2 SYDVKM. The CDR3 region is CASSPAQQTGNTIYF. CDR3 nucleotides: TGTGCCAGCAGCCCCGCACAGCAAACTGGAAACACCATATATTTT.

The chain is built from TRBV9 and TRBJ2-2, with D perhaps being TRBD1 or TRBD2 (5 bases each). Deletions cut 2 bases from V and 1 base from J, with 12 bases between. Germline V CDR1 and CDR2: SGDLS, YYNGEE. The CDR3 has 16 amino acids. The CDR3, as DNA: TGTGCCAGCAGCGTCGTGCCGGGACGGAACACCGGGGAGCTGTTTTTT. Encoded protein: CASSVVPGRNTGELFF.

To note about this clone: The same CDR3 also results from other DNA sequences found in this sample. V usage is TRBV7-9 and J usage is TRBJ1-4, with 9 bases matching TRBD1. J lost 4 bases, V lost 5 bases, and 2 bases had no gene match. This CDR3 region has 14 residues. Germline V gene lookup returns CDR1 SEHNR and CDR2 FQNEAQ (reference sequence). CDR3 region: CASSPGQGNEKLFF. CDR3 nucleotide sequence: TGTGCCAGCAGCCCGGGACAGGGTAATGAAAAACTGTTTTTT.